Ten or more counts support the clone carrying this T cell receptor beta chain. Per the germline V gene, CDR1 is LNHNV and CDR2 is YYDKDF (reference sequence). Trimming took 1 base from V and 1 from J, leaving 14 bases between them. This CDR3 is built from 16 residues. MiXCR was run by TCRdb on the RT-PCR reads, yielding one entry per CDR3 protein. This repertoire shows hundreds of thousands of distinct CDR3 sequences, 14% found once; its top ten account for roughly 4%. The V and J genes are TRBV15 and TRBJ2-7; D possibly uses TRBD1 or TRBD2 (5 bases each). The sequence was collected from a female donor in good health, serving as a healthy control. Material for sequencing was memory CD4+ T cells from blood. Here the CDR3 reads CATSRGTRDGSYEQYF. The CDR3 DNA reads TGTGCCACCAGCAGAGGTACCCGGGACGGATCCTACGAGCAGTACTTC.